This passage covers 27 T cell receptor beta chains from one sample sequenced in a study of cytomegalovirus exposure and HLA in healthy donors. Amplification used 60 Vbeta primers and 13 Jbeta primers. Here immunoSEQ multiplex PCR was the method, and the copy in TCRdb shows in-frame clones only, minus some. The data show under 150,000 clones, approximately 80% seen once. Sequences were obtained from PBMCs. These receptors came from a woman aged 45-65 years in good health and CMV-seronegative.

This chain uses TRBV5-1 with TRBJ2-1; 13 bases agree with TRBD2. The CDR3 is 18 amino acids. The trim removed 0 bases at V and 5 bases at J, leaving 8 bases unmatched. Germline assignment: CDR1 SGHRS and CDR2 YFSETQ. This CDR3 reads CASSLAPGLAGRHNEQFF. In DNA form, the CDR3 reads TGCGCCAGCAGCTTGGCTCCGGGACTAGCGGGGCGGCACAATGAGCAGTTCTTC.

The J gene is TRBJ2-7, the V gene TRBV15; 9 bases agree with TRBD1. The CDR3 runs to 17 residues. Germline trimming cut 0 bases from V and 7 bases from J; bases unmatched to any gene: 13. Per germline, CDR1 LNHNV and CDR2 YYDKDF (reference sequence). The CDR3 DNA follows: TGTGCCACCAGCAGAGACGCCGCGACAGGGGGAGGGGAAGAGCAGTACTTC. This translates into CATSRDAATGGGEEQYF.

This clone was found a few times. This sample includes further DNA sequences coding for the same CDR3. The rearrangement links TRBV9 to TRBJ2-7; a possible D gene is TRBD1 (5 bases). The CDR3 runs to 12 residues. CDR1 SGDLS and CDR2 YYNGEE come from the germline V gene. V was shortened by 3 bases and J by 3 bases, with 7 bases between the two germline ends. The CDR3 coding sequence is TGTGCCAGCAGCGGGCAGGGCTACGAGCAGTACTTC. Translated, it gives CASSGQGYEQYF.

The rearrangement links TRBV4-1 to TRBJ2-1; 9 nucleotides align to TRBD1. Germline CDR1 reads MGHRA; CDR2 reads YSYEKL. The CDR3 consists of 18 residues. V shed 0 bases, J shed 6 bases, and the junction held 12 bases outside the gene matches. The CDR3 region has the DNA TGCGCCAGCAGCCAAGATCGGCCGGGACAGGGTATCAGCAATGAGCAGTTCTTC. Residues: CASSQDRPGQGISNEQFF.

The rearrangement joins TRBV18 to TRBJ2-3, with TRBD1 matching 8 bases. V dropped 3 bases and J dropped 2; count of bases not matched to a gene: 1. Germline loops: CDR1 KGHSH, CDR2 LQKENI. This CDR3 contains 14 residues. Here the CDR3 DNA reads TGTGCCAGCTCACCGGGACAGGCCACAGATACGCAGTATTTT. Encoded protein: CASSPGQATDTQYF.

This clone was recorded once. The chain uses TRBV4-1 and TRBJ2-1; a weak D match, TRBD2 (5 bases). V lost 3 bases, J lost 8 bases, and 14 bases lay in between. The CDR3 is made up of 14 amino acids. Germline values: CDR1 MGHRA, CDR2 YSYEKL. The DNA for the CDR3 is TGCGCCAGCAGCCAGACCACTATGGAGGATGAGCAGTTCTTC. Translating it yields CASSQTTMEDEQFF.

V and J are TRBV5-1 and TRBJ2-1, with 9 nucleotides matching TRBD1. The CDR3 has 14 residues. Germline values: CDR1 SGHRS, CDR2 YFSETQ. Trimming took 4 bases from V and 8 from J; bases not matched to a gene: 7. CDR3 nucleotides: TGCGCCAGCAGCCCTGAGGGACAGGGCTATGAGCAGTTCTTC. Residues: CASSPEGQGYEQFF.

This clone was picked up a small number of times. In nucleotides, the CDR3 is TGTGCCAGCAGTTCCTGGCGGAATGAAAAACTGTTTTTT. It codes for CASSSWRNEKLFF. V usage is TRBV27 and J usage is TRBJ1-4; the D is unclear. CDR3 size: 13 residues. Trimming left V 4 bases short and J 5 bases short, with 8 bases between. CDR1 and CDR2 (germline): MNHEY, SMNVEV (reference sequence). Complete variable domain (other parts from reference TRBV27 and TRBJ1-4): EAQVTQNPRYLITVTGKKLTVTCSQNMNHEYMSWYRQDPGLGLRQIYYSMNVEVTDKGDVPEGYKVSRKEKRNFPLILESPSPNQTSLYFCASSSWRNEKLFFGSGTQLSVL.

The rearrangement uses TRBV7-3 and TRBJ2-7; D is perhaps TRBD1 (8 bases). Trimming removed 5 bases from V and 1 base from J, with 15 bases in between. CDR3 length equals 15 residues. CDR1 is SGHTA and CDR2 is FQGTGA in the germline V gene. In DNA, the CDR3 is TGTGCCAGCAGCCCGACAGGGGAGGGATCCTACGAGCAGTACTTC. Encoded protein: CASSPTGEGSYEQYF.

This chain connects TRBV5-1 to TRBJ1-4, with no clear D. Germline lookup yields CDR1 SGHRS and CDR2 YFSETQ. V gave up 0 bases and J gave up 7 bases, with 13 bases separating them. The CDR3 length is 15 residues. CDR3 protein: CASSLDPPRGEKLFF. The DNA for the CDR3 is TGCGCCAGCAGCTTGGATCCCCCCCGGGGTGAAAAACTGTTTTTT.

The CDR3 protein is CASSGSGGSTDTQYF. In DNA, the CDR3 is TGTGCCAGCAGTGGGAGCGGGGGAAGCACAGATACGCAGTATTTT. This sequence joins TRBV6-4 and TRBJ2-3, with 8 bases fitting TRBD2. Germline CDR1 and CDR2: MRHNA and SNTAGT. The CDR3 is 15 residues long. Germline trimming cut 4 bases from V and 0 bases from J; bases unmatched to any gene: 3.

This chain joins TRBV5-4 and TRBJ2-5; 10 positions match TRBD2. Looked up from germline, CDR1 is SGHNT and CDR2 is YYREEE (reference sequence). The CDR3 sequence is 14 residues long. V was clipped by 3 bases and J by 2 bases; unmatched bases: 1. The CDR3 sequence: CASSSAGGQETQYF. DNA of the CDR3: TGTGCCAGCAGCTCAGCGGGGGGGCAAGAGACCCAGTACTTC.

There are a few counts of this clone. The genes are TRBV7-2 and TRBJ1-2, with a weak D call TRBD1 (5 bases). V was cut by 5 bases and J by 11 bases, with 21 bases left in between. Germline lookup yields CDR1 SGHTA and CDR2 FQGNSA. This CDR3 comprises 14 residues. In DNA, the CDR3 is TGTGCCAGCAGCAGAACAGGACCGAGCTTTGTGTACACCTTC. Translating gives CASSRTGPSFVYTF.

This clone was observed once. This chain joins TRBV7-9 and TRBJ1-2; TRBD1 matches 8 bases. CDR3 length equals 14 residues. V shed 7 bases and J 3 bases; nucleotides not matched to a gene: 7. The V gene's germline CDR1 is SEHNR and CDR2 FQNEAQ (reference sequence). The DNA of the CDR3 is TGTGCCAGCACCTCCGAGGACAGGGACTATGGCTACACCTTC. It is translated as CASTSEDRDYGYTF.

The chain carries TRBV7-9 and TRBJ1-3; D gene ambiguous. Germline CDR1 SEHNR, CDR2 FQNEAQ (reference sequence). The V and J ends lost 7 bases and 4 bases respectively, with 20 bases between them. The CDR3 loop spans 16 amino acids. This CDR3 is CASTSQLGIVGNTIYF. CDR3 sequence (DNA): TGTGCCAGCACCTCTCAGTTGGGCATTGTCGGAAACACCATATATTTT.

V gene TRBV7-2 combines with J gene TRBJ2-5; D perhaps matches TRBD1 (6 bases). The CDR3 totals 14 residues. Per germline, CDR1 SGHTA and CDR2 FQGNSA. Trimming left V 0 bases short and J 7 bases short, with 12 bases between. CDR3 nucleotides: TGTGCCAGCAGCTTAGCGACAGGCCCAGGGACCCAGTACTTC. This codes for CASSLATGPGTQYF.

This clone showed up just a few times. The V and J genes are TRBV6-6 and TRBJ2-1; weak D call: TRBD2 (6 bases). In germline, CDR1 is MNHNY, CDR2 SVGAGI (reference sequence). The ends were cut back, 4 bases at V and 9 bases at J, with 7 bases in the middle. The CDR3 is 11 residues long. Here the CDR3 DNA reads TGTGCCAGCAGTTTCGGGGGTGAGCAGTTCTTC. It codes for CASSFGGEQFF.

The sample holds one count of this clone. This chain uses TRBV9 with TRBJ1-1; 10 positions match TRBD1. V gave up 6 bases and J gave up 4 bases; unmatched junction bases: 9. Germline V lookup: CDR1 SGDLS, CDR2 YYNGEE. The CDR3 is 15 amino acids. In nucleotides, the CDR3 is TGTGCCAGCACCCCTGGGACAGGGGCGGGCACTGAAGCTTTCTTT. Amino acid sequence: CASTPGTGAGTEAFF. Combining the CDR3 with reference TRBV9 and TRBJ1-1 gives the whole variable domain DSGVTQTPKHLITATGQRVTLRCSPRSGDLSVYWYQQSLDQGLQFLIQYYNGEERAKGNILERFSAQQFPDLHSELNLSSLELGDSALYFCASTPGTGAGTEAFFGQGTRLTVV.

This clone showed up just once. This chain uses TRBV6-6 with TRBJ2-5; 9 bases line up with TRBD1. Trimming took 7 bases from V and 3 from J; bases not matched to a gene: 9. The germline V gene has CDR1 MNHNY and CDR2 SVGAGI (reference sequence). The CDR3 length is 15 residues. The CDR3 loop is CASKAPGTGKETQYF. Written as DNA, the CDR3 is TGTGCCAGCAAAGCCCCCGGGACAGGGAAAGAGACCCAGTACTTC.

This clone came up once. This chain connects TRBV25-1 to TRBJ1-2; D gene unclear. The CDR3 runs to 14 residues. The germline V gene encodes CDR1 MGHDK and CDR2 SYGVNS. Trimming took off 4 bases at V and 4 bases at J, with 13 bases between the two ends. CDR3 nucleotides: TGTGCCAGCAGTGTACTTACTCCGGGCTATGGCTACACCTTC. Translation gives CASSVLTPGYGYTF.

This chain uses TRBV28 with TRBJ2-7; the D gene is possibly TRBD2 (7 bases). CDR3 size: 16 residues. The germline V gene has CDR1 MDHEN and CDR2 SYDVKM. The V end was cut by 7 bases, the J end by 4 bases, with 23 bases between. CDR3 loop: CASINVGGQGGYEQYF. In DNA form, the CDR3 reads TGTGCCAGCATCAACGTCGGGGGGCAGGGAGGGTACGAGCAGTACTTC.

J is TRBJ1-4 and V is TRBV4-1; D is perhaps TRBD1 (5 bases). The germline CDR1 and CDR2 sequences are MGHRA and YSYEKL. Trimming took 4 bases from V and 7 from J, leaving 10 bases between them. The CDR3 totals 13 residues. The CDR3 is CASSLAGIEKLFF. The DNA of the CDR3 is TGCGCCAGCAGCCTAGCAGGGATTGAAAAACTGTTTTTT.

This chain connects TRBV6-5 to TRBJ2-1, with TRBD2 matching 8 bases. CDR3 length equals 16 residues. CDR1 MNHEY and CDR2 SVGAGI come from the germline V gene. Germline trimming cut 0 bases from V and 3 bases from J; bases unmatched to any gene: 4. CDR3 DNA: TGTGCCAGCAGTTACTCGATGGCGGGGGGCTACAATGAGCAGTTCTTC. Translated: CASSYSMAGGYNEQFF.

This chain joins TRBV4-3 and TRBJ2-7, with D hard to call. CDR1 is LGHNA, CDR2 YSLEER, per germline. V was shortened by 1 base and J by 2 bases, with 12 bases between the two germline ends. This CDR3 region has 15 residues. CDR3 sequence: CASSQGASSTYEQYF. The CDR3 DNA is TGCGCCAGCAGCCAAGGAGCGTCAAGCACCTACGAGCAGTACTTC.

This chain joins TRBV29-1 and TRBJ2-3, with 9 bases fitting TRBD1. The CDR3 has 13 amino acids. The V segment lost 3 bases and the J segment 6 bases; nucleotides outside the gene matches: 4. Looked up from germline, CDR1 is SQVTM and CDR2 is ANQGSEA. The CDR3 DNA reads TGCAGCGTTGAGACAGGGGGGTCGGATACGCAGTATTTT. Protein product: CSVETGGSDTQYF.

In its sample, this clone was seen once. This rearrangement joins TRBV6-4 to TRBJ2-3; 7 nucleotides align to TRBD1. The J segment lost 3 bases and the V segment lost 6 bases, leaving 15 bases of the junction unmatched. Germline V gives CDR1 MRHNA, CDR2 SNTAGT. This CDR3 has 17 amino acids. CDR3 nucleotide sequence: TGTGCCAGCAGCCCAGCACCAGGGCAGGGGGTGACAGATACGCAGTATTTT. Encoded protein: CASSPAPGQGVTDTQYF.

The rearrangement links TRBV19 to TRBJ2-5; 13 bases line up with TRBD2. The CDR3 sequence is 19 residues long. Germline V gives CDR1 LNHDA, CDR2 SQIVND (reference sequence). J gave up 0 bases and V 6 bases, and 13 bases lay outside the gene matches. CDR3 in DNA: TGTGCCAGTAGAGGTCAACGGACTAGCGGGGGCCGGTACCAAGAGACCCAGTACTTC. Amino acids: CASRGQRTSGGRYQETQYF. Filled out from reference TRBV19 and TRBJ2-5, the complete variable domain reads DGGITQSPKYLFRKEGQNVTLSCEQNLNHDAMYWYRQDPGQGLRLIYYSQIVNDFQKGDIAEGYSVSREKKESFPLTVTSAQKNPTAFYLCASRGQRTSGGRYQETQYFGPGTRLLVL.